The clone carrying this T cell receptor (beta chain) was detected ten times or more. Its antigen is unidentified. In the same sample, other DNA sequences code for this CDR3. The collection from each donor was one heparinised blood draw averaging around 0.11 L. Trimming removed 2 bases from V and 0 bases from J, with 4 bases in between. CDR3 size: 14 residues. CDR1 and CDR2 (germline): MNHEY, SVGAGI. This specimen belongs to a study of beta chain features in type 1 diabetes. Study-level background: No age, gender or cell yield differences were seen between patients and healthy donors.

Study-level points and caveats: Among patients with Type 1 diabetes, TCRB CDR3s were moderately but significantly shorter in every one of the four CD4+ subsets. Patients showed naive, central memory and Treg TCRB repertoires that appeared more similar than those of healthy donors.

Expressed TCRB transcripts got sequenced, as all isolated RNA was reverse transcribed. The data were produced by immunoSEQ multiplex PCR, yet TCRdb's version contains in-frame clones alone and is incomplete. Among about 370,000 clones listed, over 9% were seen once. The sequenced sample was central memory CD4+ T cells from blood. V gene TRBV6-5 combines with J gene TRBJ1-4; unclear D gene. This TCR came from a man aged 25 to 40 with type 1 diabetes. This CDR3 is CASSYRPTNEKLFF. The CDR3 coding sequence is TGTGCCAGCAGTTACCGTCCAACTAATGAAAAACTGTTTTTT.